This TCR beta chain was documented in a study of shared clonotypes between healthy human individuals. Study results and caveats: Since donors were few, the genetic and exposure-history diversity represented was limited. Researchers found naive subsets generally carried larger estimated richness than memory subsets.

Researchers partitioned CD4+ cells into CD45RA+ naive and CD45RA-negative memory subsets. The protocol was immunoSEQ multiplex PCR, while the TCRdb copy is restricted to in-frame clones and leaves out a portion. The sample lists approximately 1.4 million clones, around 98% occurring once. From germline, CDR1 is SGHDT and CDR2 YYEEEE. The CDR3 runs to 16 residues. Losses at the gene ends were 1 base for V and 1 base for J; bases not matched to a gene: 4. With regard to this clone: Its target is not known.

V usage is TRBV5-6 and J usage is TRBJ2-5, with TRBD1 identical over 10 bases. The sequence derives from a man aged 25 to 40 in good health. The material sequenced was naive CD4+ T cells sorted from blood. The subset was: CD45RA+ positively selected. The CDR3 nucleotides are TGTGCCAGCAGCTTGATGGGACAGGGGAGCCAAGAGACCCAGTACTTC. It yields the protein CASSLMGQGSQETQYF.